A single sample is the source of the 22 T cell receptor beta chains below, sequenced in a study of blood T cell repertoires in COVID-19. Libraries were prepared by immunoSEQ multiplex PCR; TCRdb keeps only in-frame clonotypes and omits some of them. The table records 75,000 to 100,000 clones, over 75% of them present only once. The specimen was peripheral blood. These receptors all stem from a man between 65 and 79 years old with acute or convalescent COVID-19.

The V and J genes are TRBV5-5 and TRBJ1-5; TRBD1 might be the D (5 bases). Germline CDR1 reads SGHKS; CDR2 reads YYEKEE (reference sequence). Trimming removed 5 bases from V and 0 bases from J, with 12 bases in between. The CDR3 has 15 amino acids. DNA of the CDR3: TGTGCCAGCAGGGTGGGGCGTAATAGCAATCAGCCCCAGCATTTT. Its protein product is CASRVGRNSNQPQHF.

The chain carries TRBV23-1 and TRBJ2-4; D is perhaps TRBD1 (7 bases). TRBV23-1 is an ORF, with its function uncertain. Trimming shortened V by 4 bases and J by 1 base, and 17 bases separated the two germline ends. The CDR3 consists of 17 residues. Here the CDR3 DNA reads TGCGCCAGCAGTCGGGAGGAGGGGGCAGGCGCCAAAAACATTCAGTACTTC. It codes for CASSREEGAGAKNIQYF.

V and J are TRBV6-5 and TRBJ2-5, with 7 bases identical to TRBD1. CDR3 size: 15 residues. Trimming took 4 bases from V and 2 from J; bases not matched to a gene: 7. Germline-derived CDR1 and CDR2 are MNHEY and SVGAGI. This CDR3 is CASSFDLGQQETQYF. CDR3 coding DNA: TGTGCCAGCAGTTTTGATTTGGGACAGCAAGAGACCCAGTACTTC.

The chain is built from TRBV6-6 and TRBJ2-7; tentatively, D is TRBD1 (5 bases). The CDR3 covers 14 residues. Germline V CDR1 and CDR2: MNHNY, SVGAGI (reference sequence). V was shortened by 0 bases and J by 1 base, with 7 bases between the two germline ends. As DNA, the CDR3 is TGTGCCAGCAGTTACTCGCAGGGATCCTACGAGCAGTACTTC. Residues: CASSYSQGSYEQYF.

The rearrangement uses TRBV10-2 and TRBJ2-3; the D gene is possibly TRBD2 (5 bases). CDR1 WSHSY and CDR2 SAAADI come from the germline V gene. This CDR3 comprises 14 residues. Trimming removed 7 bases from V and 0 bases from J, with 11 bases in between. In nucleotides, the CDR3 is TGCGCCAGCACGGACTTCAGTAGCACAGATACGCAGTATTTT. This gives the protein CASTDFSSTDTQYF.

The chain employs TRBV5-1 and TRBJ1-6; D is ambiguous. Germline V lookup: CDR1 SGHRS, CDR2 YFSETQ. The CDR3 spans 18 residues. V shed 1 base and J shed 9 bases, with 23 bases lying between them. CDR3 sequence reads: CASSLSQRVGSSPSPLHF. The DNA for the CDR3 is TGCGCCAGCAGCTTGAGTCAGCGGGTGGGGAGTTCGCCTTCACCCCTCCACTTT.

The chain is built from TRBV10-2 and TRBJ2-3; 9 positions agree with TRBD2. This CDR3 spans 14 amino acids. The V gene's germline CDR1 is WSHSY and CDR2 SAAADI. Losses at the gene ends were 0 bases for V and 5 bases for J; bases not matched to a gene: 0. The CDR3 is CASSESAGGDTQYF. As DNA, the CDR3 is TGCGCCAGCAGTGAGTCAGCGGGGGGAGATACGCAGTATTTT.

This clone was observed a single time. This CDR3 is CASSLIGNQPQHF. DNA for the CDR3: TGTGCCAGCAGTTTAATCGGCAATCAGCCCCAGCATTTT. This rearrangement joins TRBV28 to TRBJ1-5; D ambiguous. Germline V gene lookup returns CDR1 MDHEN and CDR2 SYDVKM. Trimming took 2 bases from V and 2 from J, leaving 4 bases between them. The CDR3 totals 13 residues.

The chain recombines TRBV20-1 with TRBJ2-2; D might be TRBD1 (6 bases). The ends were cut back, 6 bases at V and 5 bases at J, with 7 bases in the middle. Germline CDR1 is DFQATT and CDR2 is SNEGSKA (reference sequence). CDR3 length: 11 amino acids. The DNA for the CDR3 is TGCAGTGCCACAGGGACCGGGGAGCTGTTTTTT. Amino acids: CSATGTGELFF.

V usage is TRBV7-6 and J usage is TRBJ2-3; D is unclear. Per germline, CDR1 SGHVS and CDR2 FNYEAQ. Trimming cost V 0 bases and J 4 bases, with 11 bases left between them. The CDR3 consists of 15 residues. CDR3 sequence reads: CASSLAPSLADTQYF. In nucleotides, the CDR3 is TGTGCCAGCAGCTTAGCGCCTAGTCTCGCAGATACGCAGTATTTT.

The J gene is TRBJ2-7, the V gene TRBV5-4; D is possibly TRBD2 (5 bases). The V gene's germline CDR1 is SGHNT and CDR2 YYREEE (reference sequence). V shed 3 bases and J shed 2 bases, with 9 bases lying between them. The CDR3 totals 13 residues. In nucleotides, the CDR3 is TGTGCCAGCAGCTCCACTAGAACCTACGAGCAGTACTTC. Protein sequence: CASSSTRTYEQYF.

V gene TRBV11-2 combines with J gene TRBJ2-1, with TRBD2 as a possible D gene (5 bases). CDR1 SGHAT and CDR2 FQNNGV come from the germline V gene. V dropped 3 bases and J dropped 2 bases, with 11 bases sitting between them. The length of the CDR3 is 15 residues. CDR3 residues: CASSFPGITYNEQFF. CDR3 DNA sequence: TGTGCCAGCAGCTTTCCCGGGATCACCTACAATGAGCAGTTCTTC.

CDR3 in amino acids: CASSSVGDRDTQYF. The CDR3 DNA reads TGTGCCAGCAGTTCGGTTGGGGACAGAGATACGCAGTATTTT. The rearrangement links TRBV6-6 to TRBJ2-3; 7 bases are a match to TRBD1. The CDR3 totals 14 residues. Germline loops: CDR1 MNHNY, CDR2 SVGAGI (reference sequence). V was pared by 4 bases and J by 5 bases, with 6 bases of the junction left unmatched.

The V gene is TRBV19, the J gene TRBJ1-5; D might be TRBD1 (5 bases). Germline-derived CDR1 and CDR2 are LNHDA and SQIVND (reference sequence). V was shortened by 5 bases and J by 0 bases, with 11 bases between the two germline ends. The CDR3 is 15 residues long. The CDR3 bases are TGTGCCAGTAGTTTGACAGAATATAGCAATCAGCCCCAGCATTTT. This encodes CASSLTEYSNQPQHF.

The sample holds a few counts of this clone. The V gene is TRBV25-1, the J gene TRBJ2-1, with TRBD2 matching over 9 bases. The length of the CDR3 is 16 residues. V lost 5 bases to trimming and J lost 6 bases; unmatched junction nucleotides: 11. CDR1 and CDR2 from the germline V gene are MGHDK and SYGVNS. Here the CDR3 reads CASSSLSGRILNEQFF. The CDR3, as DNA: TGTGCCAGCAGTAGCTTAAGCGGGAGGATCCTCAATGAGCAGTTCTTC.

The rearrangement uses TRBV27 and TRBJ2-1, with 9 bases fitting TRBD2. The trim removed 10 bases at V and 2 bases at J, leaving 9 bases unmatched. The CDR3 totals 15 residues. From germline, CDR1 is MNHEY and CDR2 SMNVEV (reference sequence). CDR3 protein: CATLRAGGPYNEQFF. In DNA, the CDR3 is TGTGCCACCCTACGGGCGGGGGGGCCCTACAATGAGCAGTTCTTC.

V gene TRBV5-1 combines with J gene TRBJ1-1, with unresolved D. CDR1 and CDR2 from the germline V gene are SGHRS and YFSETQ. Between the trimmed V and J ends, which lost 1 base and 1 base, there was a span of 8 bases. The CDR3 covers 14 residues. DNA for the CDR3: TGCGCCAGCAGCTTGAGCCCCGCGAACACTGAAGCTTTCTTT. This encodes CASSLSPANTEAFF.

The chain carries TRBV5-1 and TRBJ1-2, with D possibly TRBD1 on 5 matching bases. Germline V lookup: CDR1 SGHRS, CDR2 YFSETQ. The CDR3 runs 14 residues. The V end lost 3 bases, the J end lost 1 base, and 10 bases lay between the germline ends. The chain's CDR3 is CASSSGGSNYGYTF. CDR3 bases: TGCGCCAGCAGCTCGGGGGGTAGTAACTATGGCTACACCTTC.

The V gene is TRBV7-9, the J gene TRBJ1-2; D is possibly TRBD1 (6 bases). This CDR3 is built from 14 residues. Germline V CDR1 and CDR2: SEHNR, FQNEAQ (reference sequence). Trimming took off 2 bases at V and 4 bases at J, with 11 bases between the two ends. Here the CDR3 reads CASSLLGAGYGYTF. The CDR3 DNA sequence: TGTGCCAGCAGCTTACTGGGGGCGGGCTATGGCTACACCTTC.

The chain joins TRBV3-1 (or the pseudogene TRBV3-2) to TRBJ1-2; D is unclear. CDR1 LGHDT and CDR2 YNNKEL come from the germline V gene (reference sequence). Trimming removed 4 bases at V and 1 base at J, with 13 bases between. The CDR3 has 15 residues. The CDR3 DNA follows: TGTGCCAGCAGCCCTGCCTCTCAGGTTAACTATGGCTACACCTTC. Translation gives CASSPASQVNYGYTF.

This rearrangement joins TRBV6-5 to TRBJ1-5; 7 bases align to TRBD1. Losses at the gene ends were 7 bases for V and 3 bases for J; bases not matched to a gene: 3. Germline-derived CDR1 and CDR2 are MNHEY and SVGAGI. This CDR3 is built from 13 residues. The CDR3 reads CASTGQNNQPQHF. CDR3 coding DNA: TGTGCCAGCACGGGACAGAACAATCAGCCCCAGCATTTT.

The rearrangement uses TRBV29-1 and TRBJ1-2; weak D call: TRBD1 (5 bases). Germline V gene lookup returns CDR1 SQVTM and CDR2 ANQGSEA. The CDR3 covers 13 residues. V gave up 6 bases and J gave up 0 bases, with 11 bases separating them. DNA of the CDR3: TGCAGCGTGACGGGGGGACCTAACTATGGCTACACCTTC. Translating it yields CSVTGGPNYGYTF.